The 32 T cell receptor beta chains in this list originate from one sample, sequenced in a study of cytomegalovirus exposure and HLA in healthy donors (TCRdb year 2017). The library came from the immunoSEQ multiplex PCR assay. For the multiplex PCR, a mixture combining 60 forward primers for TCR Vbeta segments and 13 reverse primers for TCR Jbeta segments was used. TCRdb stores this immuneACCESS table with in-frame sequences only. Part of the clones is absent; in the studies checked, under half of the shortfall reflects unresolved V genes, and no reason is known for the rest. The sample's own table lists 21,000 or so clones. Of the sample, more than 20% is held by the ten largest clones. Sequences were obtained from PBMCs. The receptors originated from a man aged 60 to 69 in good health and CMV-seropositive.

This sequence joins TRBV4-2 and TRBJ1-1; D is perhaps TRBD1 (5 bases). The CDR3 runs 16 residues. V gave up 0 bases and J gave up 2 bases, with 13 bases separating them. Per germline, CDR1 LGHNA and CDR2 YNFKEQ. The CDR3 DNA follows: TGTGCCAGCAGCCAAGAAATCTGGGGGGGAAACACTGAAGCTTTCTTT. Amino acids: CASSQEIWGGNTEAFF.

V is TRBV5-1 and J is TRBJ1-5, with TRBD1 identical over 9 bases. Germline V gives CDR1 SGHRS, CDR2 YFSETQ. The CDR3 has 13 residues. Trimming at V came to 5 bases and at J to 7 bases, leaving 4 bases not matched to a gene. This CDR3 is CASSDRGGQPQHF. The CDR3 DNA follows: TGCGCCAGCAGTGACAGGGGGGGGCAGCCCCAGCATTTT.

As to this clone: Other nucleotide sequences from this sample produce the same CDR3. The chain recombines TRBV5-1 with TRBJ2-3; TRBD2 aligns across 11 bases. The CDR3 contains 16 residues. In germline, CDR1 is SGHRS, CDR2 YFSETQ. Trimming took 0 bases from V and 3 from J; bases not matched to a gene: 3. The DNA of the CDR3 is TGCGCCAGCAGCTTGGGTCTAGCGGGAGGTACAGATACGCAGTATTTT. This encodes CASSLGLAGGTDTQYF.

This chain links TRBV29-1 with TRBJ2-3; 7 bases agree with TRBD1. Germline V CDR1 and CDR2: SQVTM, ANQGSEA. J was trimmed by 2 bases and V by 6 bases; bases with no gene match: 5. CDR3 length: 13 residues. The CDR3 region is CSVVGQYTDTQYF. CDR3 sequence (DNA): TGCAGCGTCGTGGGACAGTACACAGATACGCAGTATTTT.

The chain links TRBV9 to TRBJ2-2, with 11 positions matching TRBD2. Germline CDR1 and CDR2: SGDLS and YYNGEE. The CDR3 totals 16 residues. J was trimmed by 5 bases and V by 3 bases; bases with no gene match: 6. CDR3 in DNA: TGTGCCAGCAGCGCTCAGGGACTAGCGGTGACCGGGGAGCTGTTTTTT. Protein: CASSAQGLAVTGELFF.

This chain connects TRBV6-1 to TRBJ1-1; 8 positions match TRBD1. Germline V CDR1 and CDR2: MNHNS, SASEGT. The CDR3 is 12 amino acids. Trimming took 10 bases from V and 7 from J; bases not matched to a gene: 8. The CDR3 nucleotides are TGTGCCACCCGACAGGGGAAGGGTGAAGCTTTCTTT. It yields the protein CATRQGKGEAFF.

This sequence joins TRBV5-6 and TRBJ2-7, with 7 bases lining up with TRBD1. V gave up 2 bases and J gave up 1 base; unmatched junction bases: 18. This CDR3 has 19 residues. Germline CDR1 reads SGHDT; CDR2 reads YYEEEE. CDR3 bases: TGTGCCAGCAGCTTAATCACAGGGGACCTGGGCTCGGGTTCCTACGAGCAGTACTTC. This sequence encodes CASSLITGDLGSGSYEQYF.

The rearrangement uses TRBV18 and TRBJ2-3, with D possibly TRBD1 on 6 matching bases. V gave up 4 bases and J gave up 5 bases, with 13 bases separating them. Germline-derived CDR1 and CDR2 are KGHSH and LQKENI. The CDR3 covers 14 residues. CDR3 sequence: CASSQGVTQDTQYF. CDR3 sequence (DNA): TGTGCCAGCTCACAGGGGGTAACACAAGATACGCAGTATTTT.

This rearrangement joins TRBV27 to TRBJ2-7; no clear D. Germline V gene sequence: CDR1 MNHEY, CDR2 SMNVEV (reference sequence). The V end was cut by 5 bases, the J end by 3 bases, with 11 bases between. This CDR3 spans 13 amino acids. CDR3 residues: CASSNLYGYEQYF. The CDR3 DNA follows: TGTGCCAGCAGTAATCTCTATGGCTACGAGCAGTACTTC.

The chain has TRBV5-1 and TRBJ1-1; D perhaps matches TRBD1 (5 bases). Germline CDR1 SGHRS, CDR2 YFSETQ. V shed 1 base and J shed 1 base, with 14 bases lying between them. CDR3 length: 16 amino acids. In DNA form, the CDR3 reads TGCGCCAGCAGCTTGTCCCAGGGTGCAGGGAACACTGAAGCTTTCTTT. Protein: CASSLSQGAGNTEAFF.

The rearrangement joins TRBV5-6 to TRBJ1-1; tentative D call: TRBD1 (5 bases). The ends were cut back, 4 bases at V and 11 bases at J, with 21 bases in the middle. The CDR3 spans 14 residues. Germline V gene data show CDR1 as SGHDT and CDR2 as YYEEEE. CDR3 nucleotide sequence: TGTGCCAGCAGCGGTTACCTCAGGGATTTAAGGGCTTTCTTT. Protein product: CASSGYLRDLRAFF.

This sequence joins TRBV19 and TRBJ1-5, with 11 bases fitting TRBD1. With V trimmed by 6 bases and J by 0 bases, 7 bases remained unmatched. The V gene's germline CDR1 is LNHDA and CDR2 SQIVND (reference sequence). The CDR3 totals 17 residues. This CDR3 is CASRVRDRGFSNQPQHF. CDR3 nucleotide sequence: TGTGCCAGTAGGGTCCGGGACAGGGGGTTTAGCAATCAGCCCCAGCATTTT. Full variable domain (remainder filled in from reference TRBV19 and TRBJ1-5): DGGITQSPKYLFRKEGQNVTLSCEQNLNHDAMYWYRQDPGQGLRLIYYSQIVNDFQKGDIAEGYSVSREKKESFPLTVTSAQKNPTAFYLCASRVRDRGFSNQPQHFGDGTRLSIL.

The V gene is TRBV4-2, the J gene TRBJ2-1; 10 bases fit TRBD2. This CDR3 is built from 17 residues. CDR1 is LGHNA, CDR2 YNFKEQ, per germline. The V gene end was trimmed by 2 bases and the J gene end by 2 bases; junction bases not matched to a gene: 6. This CDR3 is CASSQQAGGGPYNEQFF. CDR3 nucleotide sequence: TGTGCCAGCAGCCAACAAGCGGGAGGGGGCCCCTACAATGAGCAGTTCTTC.

V and J are TRBV7-2 and TRBJ1-4; the match to TRBD1 covers 9 bases. The CDR3 covers 15 residues. In germline, CDR1 is SGHTA, CDR2 FQGNSA. The J segment lost 12 bases and the V segment lost 2 bases, leaving 10 bases of the junction unmatched. The chain's CDR3 is CASSLLGQGASELFF. The CDR3 DNA reads TGTGCCAGCAGCTTACTGGGACAGGGTGCGTCGGAACTGTTTTTT. The whole variable domain, remainder taken from reference TRBV7-2 and TRBJ1-4, is GAGVSQSPSNKVTEKGKDVELRCDPISGHTALYWYRQSLGQGLEFLIYFQGNSAPDKSGLPSDRFSAERTGGSVSTLTIQRTQQEDSAVYLCASSLLGQGASELFFGSGTQLSVL.

The V gene is TRBV7-2, the J gene TRBJ2-1; no firm D call. This CDR3 is 13 amino acids long. CDR1 and CDR2 from the germline V gene are SGHTA and FQGNSA. Trimming removed 7 bases from V and 6 bases from J, with 13 bases in between. The CDR3 spells CASTQTVSNEQFF. In DNA form, the CDR3 reads TGTGCCAGCACCCAAACGGTTAGCAATGAGCAGTTCTTC.

The chain couples TRBV7-9 to TRBJ2-1; 11 bases align to TRBD2. The CDR3 runs 18 residues. The ends lost 5 bases at V and 7 bases at J; junction bases unmatched: 16. Germline CDR1 and CDR2: SEHNR and FQNEAQ (reference sequence). The CDR3 DNA reads as TGTGCCAGCAGCCCCTCTCCCGTAGCGGGAGGGCCTCGGAATGAGCAGTTCTTC. Encoded protein: CASSPSPVAGGPRNEQFF.

J is TRBJ2-5 and V is TRBV6-1; 7 bases are shared with TRBD2. The V gene's germline CDR1 is MNHNS and CDR2 SASEGT. J lost 5 bases, V lost 6 bases, and 9 bases had no gene match. The CDR3 has 14 amino acids. Here the CDR3 reads CASRTTTSSETQYF. The CDR3 bases are TGTGCCAGCAGAACAACGACTAGCAGCGAGACCCAGTACTTC.

The chain carries TRBV6-5 and TRBJ2-7, with D perhaps TRBD1 (6 bases). From germline, CDR1 is MNHEY and CDR2 SVGAGI. The V end was cut by 6 bases, the J end by 2 bases, with 14 bases between. The length of the CDR3 is 14 residues. Here the CDR3 reads CASRVRGSAYEQYF. CDR3 coding DNA: TGTGCCAGCAGGGTCAGGGGAAGCGCCTACGAGCAGTACTTC.

This sequence joins TRBV5-1 and TRBJ2-7; 8 nucleotides align to TRBD2. Germline V gene data show CDR1 as SGHRS and CDR2 as YFSETQ. This CDR3 region has 20 residues. Germline trimming cut 4 bases from V and 2 bases from J; bases unmatched to any gene: 23. CDR3 in amino acids: CASSPPRGAGDPPRPYEQYF. For the CDR3, the DNA is TGCGCCAGCAGCCCCCCGAGGGGAGCGGGAGACCCGCCAAGACCCTACGAGCAGTACTTC.

V usage is TRBV13 and J usage is TRBJ2-7, with 8 bases aligning to TRBD2. Germline V gene lookup returns CDR1 PRHDT and CDR2 FYEKMQ (reference sequence). The CDR3 contains 14 residues. J lost 6 bases, V lost 5 bases, and 9 bases had no gene match. The CDR3 coding sequence is TGTGCCAGCAGCCGCTCGGGGGGGGGACTCGAGCAGTACTTC. Translated: CASSRSGGGLEQYF.

The chain is built from TRBV5-1 and TRBJ1-2; tentatively, D is TRBD1 (6 bases). Trimming took 4 bases from V and 2 from J, leaving 12 bases between them. Germline V CDR1 and CDR2: SGHRS, YFSETQ. This CDR3 contains 14 residues. The CDR3 sequence is CASSPRGGNYGYTF. CDR3 bases: TGCGCCAGCAGCCCGAGGGGGGGAAACTATGGCTACACCTTC.

This chain uses TRBV7-9 with TRBJ2-2, with 8 bases matching TRBD2. Germline V gives CDR1 SEHNR, CDR2 FQNEAQ (reference sequence). The CDR3 covers 16 residues. V was pared by 2 bases and J by 5 bases, with 7 bases of the junction left unmatched. The DNA for the CDR3 is TGTGCCAGCAGCTTATTAATTGCTAGCGGGACCGGGGAGCTGTTTTTT. This encodes CASSLLIASGTGELFF.

The chain carries TRBV27 and TRBJ2-2, with a tentative D call TRBD1 (6 bases). V was cut by 4 bases and J by 1 base, with 13 bases left in between. The CDR3 totals 16 residues. Germline CDR1 MNHEY, CDR2 SMNVEV (reference sequence). Here the CDR3 DNA reads TGTGCCAGCAGTTCTCCCTACAGGGAGAACACCGGGGAGCTGTTTTTT. Protein sequence: CASSSPYRENTGELFF.

CDR3 nucleotides: TGTGCCAGTAGTATGGACAGGGCTAATGAAAAACTGTTTTTT. Protein product: CASSMDRANEKLFF. This chain connects TRBV19 to TRBJ1-4; 8 bases fit TRBD1. Germline values: CDR1 LNHDA, CDR2 SQIVND (reference sequence). This CDR3 is built from 14 residues. V shed 3 bases and J 3 bases; nucleotides not matched to a gene: 0.

V gene TRBV29-1 combines with J gene TRBJ1-2; D might be TRBD1 (6 bases). Germline V gene data show CDR1 as SQVTM and CDR2 as ANQGSEA. The CDR3 has 13 residues. Trimming cost V 6 bases and J 8 bases, with 19 bases left between them. The CDR3 DNA reads TGCAGCGTCCTCCTCCGGGCAGGGGACGGCTACACCTTC. It codes for CSVLLRAGDGYTF.

V usage is TRBV5-1 and J usage is TRBJ1-2, with D possibly being TRBD1 (5 bases). This CDR3 is 13 amino acids long. Germline assignment: CDR1 SGHRS and CDR2 YFSETQ. The V end lost 4 bases, the J end lost 6 bases, and 13 bases lay between the germline ends. The CDR3 nucleotides read TGCGCCAGCAGCGGAGGGACGGTTCATGGCTACACCTTC. Protein sequence: CASSGGTVHGYTF.

The chain combines TRBV18 with TRBJ2-7; D might be TRBD2 (6 bases). CDR3 size: 14 residues. Germline-derived CDR1 and CDR2 are KGHSH and LQKENI. V lost 2 bases and J 2 bases, leaving 10 bases between the germline ends. The CDR3 protein is CASSPGGDPYEQYF. The CDR3 DNA sequence: TGTGCCAGCTCACCAGGAGGGGACCCCTACGAGCAGTACTTC.

The chain is built from TRBV10-3 and TRBJ1-1; TRBD1 aligns across 7 bases. CDR3 length: 15 residues. V trimming: 4 bases; J trimming: 5 bases; junction bases outside the gene matches: 10. Per germline, CDR1 ENHRY and CDR2 SYGVKD. In DNA, the CDR3 is TGTGCCATCAGTGGACAGGGAGGAGCGAGGACTGAAGCTTTCTTT. This gives the protein CAISGQGGARTEAFF.

The J gene is TRBJ2-7, the V gene TRBV6-1; TRBD2 might be the D (5 bases). CDR1 MNHNS and CDR2 SASEGT come from the germline V gene. The CDR3 spans 14 residues. Trimming removed 8 bases at V and 7 bases at J, with 21 bases between. CDR3 region: CASQEVVLLREQYF. CDR3 nucleotides: TGTGCCAGCCAGGAGGTGGTGCTCTTGAGGGAGCAGTACTTC.

The rearrangement uses TRBV28 and TRBJ2-7; the match to TRBD2 covers 12 bases. CDR3 length: 18 amino acids. Germline values: CDR1 MDHEN, CDR2 SYDVKM. With 5 bases clipped from V and 6 bases from J, the junction kept 17 bases outside the gene matches. The CDR3 nucleotides read TGTGCCAGCAGTCTCTTCCTCCTAGCGGGAGGGATAAAACGCGAGCAGTACTTC. Protein product: CASSLFLLAGGIKREQYF.

The V call is TRBV5-4, the J call TRBJ2-7, with D tentatively TRBD1 (5 bases). The CDR3 has 14 residues. CDR1 SGHNT and CDR2 YYREEE come from the germline V gene (reference sequence). Trimming pared 3 bases from V and 1 base from J, leaving 11 bases between. CDR3 region: CASSWERGSYEQYF. The CDR3 coding sequence is TGTGCCAGCAGCTGGGAAAGGGGATCCTACGAGCAGTACTTC.

The chain employs TRBV6-1 and TRBJ1-5, with D uncertain. The germline V gene has CDR1 MNHNS and CDR2 SASEGT. There are 13 residues in the CDR3. V lost 4 bases, J lost 6 bases, and 10 bases lay in between. The CDR3 sequence is CASSAESGQPQHF. In nucleotides, the CDR3 is TGTGCCAGCAGTGCAGAGTCGGGTCAGCCCCAGCATTTT.